These T cell receptor beta chains were read from a single sample in a study of cytomegalovirus exposure and HLA in healthy donors. The repertoire was sequenced with immunoSEQ multiplex PCR; TCRdb's copy has only in-frame clones and lacks some. The sample lists 150,000 to 200,000 clones, about three quarters occurring once. Specimen: PBMCs. These TCRs come from a man in his forties or fifties in good health and CMV-seropositive. Each CDR3 is given with its conserved first and last residue. Fields, in order: V gene, clone size, J gene, CDR3 length, D gene, CDR3 DNA, CDR3 protein. The D gene is left open where the match is weak. Size is omitted from some rows. Given values are once, few, many or a class for expanded clones.

V gene: TRBV10-3
clone size: once
J gene: TRBJ1-1
CDR3 length: 14
D gene: -
CDR3 DNA: TGTGCCATCACGGCGGGGGGCGCAGGCACTGAAGCTTTCTTT
CDR3 protein: CAITAGGAGTEAFF

V gene: TRBV7-9
clone size: few
J gene: TRBJ2-3
CDR3 length: 15
D gene: TRBD1
CDR3 DNA: TGTGCCAGCAGCCGAACGGGACAGGGGGCAGATACGCAGTATTTT
CDR3 protein: CASSRTGQGADTQYF

V gene: TRBV6-5
clone size: -
J gene: TRBJ1-1
CDR3 length: 13
D gene: -
CDR3 DNA: TGTGCCAGCAGAATAACAGGGAACACTGAAGCTTTCTTT
CDR3 protein: CASRITGNTEAFF

V gene: TRBV7-7
clone size: -
J gene: TRBJ2-5
CDR3 length: 13
D gene: -
CDR3 DNA: TGTGCCAGCAGCCGCGACAGGACGCAGACCCAGTACTTC
CDR3 protein: CASSRDRTQTQYF

V gene: TRBV6-4
clone size: -
J gene: TRBJ2-2
CDR3 length: 13
D gene: -
CDR3 DNA: TGTGCCAGCAGTGACTCACAAACCGGGGAGCTGTTTTTT
CDR3 protein: CASSDSQTGELFF

V gene: TRBV5-5
clone size: -
J gene: TRBJ2-7
CDR3 length: 15
D gene: -
CDR3 DNA: TGTGCCAGCAGCTTGGGAGGGTCAGCTACCTACGAGCAGTACTTC
CDR3 protein: CASSLGGSATYEQYF

V gene: TRBV18
clone size: -
J gene: TRBJ1-4
CDR3 length: 15
D gene: TRBD1
CDR3 DNA: TGTGCCAGCTCACACCAGGGGGCAACTAATGAAAAACTGTTTTTT
CDR3 protein: CASSHQGATNEKLFF

V gene: TRBV5-4
clone size: -
J gene: TRBJ1-2
CDR3 length: 12
D gene: -
CDR3 DNA: TGTGCCAGCATGGGTGGGGAGTATGGCTACACCTTC
CDR3 protein: CASMGGEYGYTF

V gene: TRBV5-1
clone size: -
J gene: TRBJ1-2
CDR3 length: 14
D gene: -
CDR3 DNA: TGCGCCAGCAGCTTGGGGGACACCTGGGATGGCTACACCTTC
CDR3 protein: CASSLGDTWDGYTF

V gene: TRBV7-6
clone size: -
J gene: TRBJ2-3
CDR3 length: 16
D gene: TRBD2
CDR3 DNA: TGTGCCAGCAGCGCTAGCGGGGGGTTTAGCACAGATACGCAGTATTTT
CDR3 protein: CASSASGGFSTDTQYF

V gene: TRBV6-5
clone size: few
J gene: TRBJ1-3
CDR3 length: 15
D gene: -
CDR3 DNA: TGTGCCAGCAGTTACCAGGGGAGGGCTGGAAACACCATATATTTT
CDR3 protein: CASSYQGRAGNTIYF

V gene: TRBV13
clone size: -
J gene: TRBJ1-2
CDR3 length: 15
D gene: TRBD1
CDR3 DNA: TGTGCCAGCAGCCCGGGGACAGGGGGGAACTATGGCTACACCTTC
CDR3 protein: CASSPGTGGNYGYTF

V gene: TRBV7-2
clone size: -
J gene: TRBJ1-2
CDR3 length: 12
D gene: -
CDR3 DNA: TGTGCCAGCAGGTCAGGCGTCTATGGCTACACCTTC
CDR3 protein: CASRSGVYGYTF

V gene: TRBV6-5
clone size: few
J gene: TRBJ1-1
CDR3 length: 13
D gene: -
CDR3 DNA: TGTGCCAGCAGCACCGGGAGTCCCACCTACGCTTTCTTT
CDR3 protein: CASSTGSPTYAFF

V gene: TRBV9
clone size: once
J gene: TRBJ2-3
CDR3 length: 14
D gene: -
CDR3 DNA: TGTGCCAGCAGCGAACTACAGGGCACAGATACGCAGTATTTT
CDR3 protein: CASSELQGTDTQYF

V gene: TRBV7-2
clone size: -
J gene: TRBJ1-1
CDR3 length: 13
D gene: TRBD1
CDR3 DNA: TGTGCCAGCAGCTCGGACAGGGGCACTGAAGCTTTCTTT
CDR3 protein: CASSSDRGTEAFF

V gene: TRBV7-8
clone size: -
J gene: TRBJ1-6
CDR3 length: 15
D gene: -
CDR3 DNA: TGTGCCAGCAGGATTGGGGAGTCATATAATTCACCCCTCCACTTT
CDR3 protein: CASRIGESYNSPLHF

V gene: TRBV4-1
clone size: few
J gene: TRBJ2-1
CDR3 length: 13
D gene: -
CDR3 DNA: TGCGCCAGCAGCCCAGAGACAGGCAATGAGCAGTTCTTC
CDR3 protein: CASSPETGNEQFF

V gene: TRBV6-6
clone size: -
J gene: TRBJ2-7
CDR3 length: 14
D gene: -
CDR3 DNA: TGTGCCAGCAGTTACGGGCCGGGGGTCCGCGAGCAGTACTTC
CDR3 protein: CASSYGPGVREQYF

V gene: TRBV6-4
clone size: -
J gene: TRBJ1-3
CDR3 length: 15
D gene: -
CDR3 DNA: TGTGCCAGCAGTGACTCAATGGAGGTAGAAAACACCATATATTTT
CDR3 protein: CASSDSMEVENTIYF

V gene: TRBV6-4
clone size: -
J gene: TRBJ2-2
CDR3 length: 14
D gene: TRBD2
CDR3 DNA: TGTGCCACCGGGGGGGCAGCGAACACCGGGGAGCTGTTTTTT
CDR3 protein: CATGGAANTGELFF

V gene: TRBV5-1
clone size: -
J gene: TRBJ2-7
CDR3 length: 14
D gene: TRBD1
CDR3 DNA: TGCGCCAGCAGCTCGGGACAGGGTGGTTACGAGCAGTACTTC
CDR3 protein: CASSSGQGGYEQYF

V gene: TRBV18
clone size: -
J gene: TRBJ1-2
CDR3 length: 16
D gene: TRBD1
CDR3 DNA: TGTGCCAGCTCACCGCCGGGACAGGGGGCGGTGAATGGCTACACCTTC
CDR3 protein: CASSPPGQGAVNGYTF

V gene: TRBV15
clone size: -
J gene: TRBJ2-1
CDR3 length: 14
D gene: TRBD2
CDR3 DNA: TGTGCCACCAGCAGAGATCGGGGGGTTGGGGAGCAGTTCTTC
CDR3 protein: CATSRDRGVGEQFF

V gene: TRBV5-6
clone size: few
J gene: TRBJ1-1
CDR3 length: 15
D gene: -
CDR3 DNA: TGTGCCAGCAGCCCCCGACAGTTAATGAACACTGAAGCTTTCTTT
CDR3 protein: CASSPRQLMNTEAFF

V gene: TRBV7-8
clone size: -
J gene: TRBJ1-6
CDR3 length: 13
D gene: -
CDR3 DNA: TGTGCCAGCAGCTTAGATGCCGGGAGCCCTCTCCACTTT
CDR3 protein: CASSLDAGSPLHF

V gene: TRBV10-3
clone size: -
J gene: TRBJ1-5
CDR3 length: 14
D gene: -
CDR3 DNA: TGTGCCACCAACACAGGGACGAGCAATCAGCCCCAGCATTTT
CDR3 protein: CATNTGTSNQPQHF

V gene: TRBV5-5
clone size: -
J gene: TRBJ2-3
CDR3 length: 14
D gene: TRBD1
CDR3 DNA: TGTGCCAGCAGCCCGACAGGGGTAACAGATACGCAGTATTTT
CDR3 protein: CASSPTGVTDTQYF

V gene: TRBV9
clone size: -
J gene: TRBJ2-5
CDR3 length: 16
D gene: TRBD2
CDR3 DNA: TGTGCCAGCAGCGAAGCCACCGGGACTAGAACGGCGACCCAGTACTTC
CDR3 protein: CASSEATGTRTATQYF

V gene: TRBV7-9
clone size: -
J gene: TRBJ1-6
CDR3 length: 16
D gene: -
CDR3 DNA: TGTGCCAGCAGCGGAACGGGTGGTTCGAGAGGTTCACCCCTCCACTTT
CDR3 protein: CASSGTGGSRGSPLHF